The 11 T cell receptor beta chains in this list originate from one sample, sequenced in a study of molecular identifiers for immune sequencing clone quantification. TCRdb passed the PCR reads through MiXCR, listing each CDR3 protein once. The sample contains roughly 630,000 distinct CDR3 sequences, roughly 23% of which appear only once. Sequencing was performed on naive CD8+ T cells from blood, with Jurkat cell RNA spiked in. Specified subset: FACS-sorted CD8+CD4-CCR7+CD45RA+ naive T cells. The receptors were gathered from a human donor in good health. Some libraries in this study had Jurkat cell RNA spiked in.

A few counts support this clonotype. The CDR3 bases are TGCGCCAGCAGCCAGGAAGACAGAGGTGGAAACACCATATATTTT. It encodes CASSQEDRGGNTIYF. This chain uses TRBV4-3 with TRBJ1-3; D is perhaps TRBD1 (5 bases). Per germline, CDR1 LGHNA and CDR2 YSLEER. CDR3 length equals 15 residues. V lost 3 bases, J lost 3 bases, and 12 bases lay in between.

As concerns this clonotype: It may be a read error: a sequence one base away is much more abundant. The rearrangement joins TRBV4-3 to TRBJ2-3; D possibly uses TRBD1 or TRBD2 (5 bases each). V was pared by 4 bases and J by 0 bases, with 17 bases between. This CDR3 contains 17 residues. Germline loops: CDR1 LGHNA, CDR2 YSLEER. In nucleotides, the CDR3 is TGCGCCAGCAGCCCGGGACGGCCGCCCTCTAGCACAGATACGCAGTATTTT. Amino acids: CASSPGRPPSSTDTQYF.

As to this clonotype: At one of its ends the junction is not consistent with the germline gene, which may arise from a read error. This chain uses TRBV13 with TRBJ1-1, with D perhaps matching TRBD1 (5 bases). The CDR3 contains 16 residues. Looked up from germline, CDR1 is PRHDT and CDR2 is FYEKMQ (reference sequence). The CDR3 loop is CASSLAATAGNTETFF. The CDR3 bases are TGTGCCAGCAGCTTAGCCGCGACAGCAGGCAACACTGAAACTTTCTTT.

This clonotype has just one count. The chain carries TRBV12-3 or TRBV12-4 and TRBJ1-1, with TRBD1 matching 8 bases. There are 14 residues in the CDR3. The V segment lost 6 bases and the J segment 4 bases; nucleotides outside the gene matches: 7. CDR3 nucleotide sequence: TGTGCCAGCAGCCTAACAGGGGGGCTCACTGAAGCTTTCTTT. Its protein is CASSLTGGLTEAFF.

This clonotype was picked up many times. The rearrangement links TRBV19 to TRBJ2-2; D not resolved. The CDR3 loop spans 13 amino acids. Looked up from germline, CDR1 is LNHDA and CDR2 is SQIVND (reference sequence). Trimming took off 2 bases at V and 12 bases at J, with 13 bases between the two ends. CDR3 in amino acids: CASSISGMGQLFF. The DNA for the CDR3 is TGTGCCAGTAGTATATCAGGAATGGGTCAGCTGTTTTTT.

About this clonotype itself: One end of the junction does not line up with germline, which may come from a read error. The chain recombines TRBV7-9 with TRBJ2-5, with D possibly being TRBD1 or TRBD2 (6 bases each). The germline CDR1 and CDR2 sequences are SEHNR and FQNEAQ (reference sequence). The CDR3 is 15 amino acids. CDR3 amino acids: CASSLARGTQGTQYF. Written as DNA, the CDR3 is TGTGCCAGCAGCTTGGCTCGGGGGACACAAGGGACCCAGTACTTC.

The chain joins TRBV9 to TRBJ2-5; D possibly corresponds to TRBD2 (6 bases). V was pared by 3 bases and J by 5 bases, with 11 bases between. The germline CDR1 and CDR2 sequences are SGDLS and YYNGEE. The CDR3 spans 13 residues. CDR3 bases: TGTGCCAGCAGCGAAGGGACTTTGGAGACCCAGTACTTC. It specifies CASSEGTLETQYF.

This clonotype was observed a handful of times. The CDR3 sequence is CASSPTPYWSQHF. As DNA, the CDR3 is TGTGCCAGCAGCCCGACCCCATATTGGTCCCAGCATTTT. J is TRBJ1-5 and V is TRBV6-5; no clear D. This CDR3 contains 13 residues. Germline V lookup: CDR1 MNHEY, CDR2 SVGAGI. V lost 6 bases, J lost 11 bases, and 17 bases lay in between.

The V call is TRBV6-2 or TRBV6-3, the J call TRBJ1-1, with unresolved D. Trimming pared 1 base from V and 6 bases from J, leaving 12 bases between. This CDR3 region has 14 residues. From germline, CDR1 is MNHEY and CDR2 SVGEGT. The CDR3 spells CASSYFEIWAEAFF. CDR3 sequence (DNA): TGTGCCAGCAGTTACTTTGAAATTTGGGCTGAAGCTTTCTTT.

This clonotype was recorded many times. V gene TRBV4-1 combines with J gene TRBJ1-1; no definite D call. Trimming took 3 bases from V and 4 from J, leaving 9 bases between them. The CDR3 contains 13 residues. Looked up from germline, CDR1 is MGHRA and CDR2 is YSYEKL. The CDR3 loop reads CASSQGSSTEAFF. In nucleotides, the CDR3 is TGCGCCAGCAGCCAGGGGAGTTCCACTGAAGCTTTCTTT.

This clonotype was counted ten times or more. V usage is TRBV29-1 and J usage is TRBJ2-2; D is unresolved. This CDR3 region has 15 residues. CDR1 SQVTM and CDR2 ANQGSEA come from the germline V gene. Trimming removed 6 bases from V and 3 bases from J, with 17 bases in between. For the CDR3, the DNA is TGCAGCGTCGCAGAACCGGGCGTGGACACCGGGGAGCTGTTTTTT. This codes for CSVAEPGVDTGELFF.